Sequencing of this T cell receptor beta chain was carried out in a study of identical twins. cDNA molecules carried unique molecular identifiers, and template switching added a universal primer site. TCRdb re-called the 5' RACE reads with MiXCR, one entry per CDR3 protein. The sample lists approximately 550,000 distinct CDR3 sequences; approximately 20% were seen once. In regard to this clonotype: Antigen specificity is unknown.

Points from the study as a whole: In zero-insertion analyses, partial confounding could arise from invariant MAIT and iNKT cells. The conclusions drew on cross-sectional statistical analysis instead of tracking the same donors.

The data were also submitted as part of a second study, on yellow fever vaccine responses in identical twins.

The sample taken for sequencing was CD4+ T cells sorted from blood. The origin of this receptor is a woman aged 18-35 years in good health.

The CDR3 loop reads CASSLDRGGSTDTQYF. CDR3 sequence (DNA): TGTGCCAGCAGCTTGGATCGGGGAGGTAGCACAGATACGCAGTATTTT. The chain recombines TRBV5-4 with TRBJ2-3, with D perhaps matching TRBD2 (6 bases). Germline CDR1 SGHNT, CDR2 YYREEE (reference sequence). V lost 0 bases and J lost 0, with 11 bases in between. The CDR3 covers 16 residues.